These 6 T cell receptor beta chains share one sample of origin, sequenced in a study of OX40 agonist ivuxolimab in advanced cancers. Some clones are missing from TCRdb's copy, which holds only in-frame ones; the method was immunoSEQ multiplex PCR. Among 55,000 to 70,000 clones listed, less than 90% were seen once. The sequencing here drew on CD4+ or CD8+ T cells sorted from blood, taken in a trial of the OX40 agonist ivuxolimab. All receptors derive from an adult with an advanced solid tumor such as melanoma, head and neck, liver or kidney cancer.

This clone was found a few times. The rearrangement uses TRBV29-1 and TRBJ1-6, with 7 bases identical to TRBD1. Trimming cost V 5 bases and J 10 bases; bases outside gene matches: 8. The CDR3 loop spans 13 amino acids. Germline assignment: CDR1 SQVTM and CDR2 ANQGSEA. The CDR3 spells CSVTDREGSPLHF. CDR3 in DNA: TGCAGCGTTACAGACAGGGAGGGCTCACCCCTCCACTTT.

The chain links TRBV5-6 to TRBJ2-3; 11 bases align to TRBD2. J lost 4 bases, V lost 0 bases, and 7 bases had no gene match. From germline, CDR1 is SGHDT and CDR2 YYEEEE. The CDR3 is 17 residues long. CDR3 DNA: TGTGCCAGCAGCTTGGTCAGACTAGCGGGGAATCCAGATACGCAGTATTTT. This encodes CASSLVRLAGNPDTQYF.

J is TRBJ2-7 and V is TRBV6-6, with D uncertain. CDR3 length: 11 amino acids. The V end lost 2 bases, the J end lost 6 bases, and 5 bases lay between the germline ends. Germline CDR1 MNHNY, CDR2 SVGAGI (reference sequence). CDR3 in DNA: TGTGCCAGCAGTTACGTGGGCGAGCAGTACTTC. Translation: CASSYVGEQYF.

The chain employs TRBV30 and TRBJ2-7; a weak D match, TRBD1 (6 bases). The CDR3 totals 14 residues. Germline CDR1 is GTSNPN and CDR2 is SVGIG (reference sequence). The ends were cut back, 2 bases at V and 5 bases at J, with 16 bases in the middle. CDR3 bases: TGTGCCTGGAGTTACTGGACAGAGGGCAACGAGCAGTACTTC. This gives the protein CAWSYWTEGNEQYF.

The gene calls are TRBV5-1 and TRBJ2-5; possible D gene TRBD1, 5 bases. Trimming took off 5 bases at V and 2 bases at J, with 19 bases between the two ends. The CDR3 length is 16 residues. Germline lookup yields CDR1 SGHRS and CDR2 YFSETQ. This chain's CDR3 is CASRALGRVGQETQYF. The CDR3 DNA reads as TGCGCCAGCAGGGCACTCGGCAGGGTCGGGCAAGAGACCCAGTACTTC.

The J gene is TRBJ1-5, the V gene TRBV13; D unresolved. There are 12 residues in the CDR3. CDR1 is PRHDT, CDR2 FYEKMQ, per germline (reference sequence). Trimming stripped 1 base from V and 6 bases from J, with 4 bases between. The CDR3 loop is CASSLAAQPQHF. CDR3 DNA sequence: TGTGCCAGCAGCTTAGCAGCTCAGCCCCAGCATTTT.